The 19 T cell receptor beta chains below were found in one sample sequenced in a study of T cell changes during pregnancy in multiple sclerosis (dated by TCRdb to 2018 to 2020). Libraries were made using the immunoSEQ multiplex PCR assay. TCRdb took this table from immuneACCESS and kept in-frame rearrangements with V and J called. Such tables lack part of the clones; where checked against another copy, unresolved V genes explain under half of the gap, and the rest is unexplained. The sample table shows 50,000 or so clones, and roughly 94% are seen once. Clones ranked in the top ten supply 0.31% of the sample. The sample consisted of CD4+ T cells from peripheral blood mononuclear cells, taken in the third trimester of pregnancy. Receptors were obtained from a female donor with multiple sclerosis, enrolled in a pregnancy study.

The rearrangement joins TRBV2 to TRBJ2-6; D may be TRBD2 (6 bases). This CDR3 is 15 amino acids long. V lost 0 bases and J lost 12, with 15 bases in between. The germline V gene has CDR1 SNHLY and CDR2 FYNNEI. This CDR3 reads CASSEARGGGVVLTF. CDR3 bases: TGTGCCAGCAGTGAAGCGCGGGGTGGAGGGGTCGTCCTGACTTTC.

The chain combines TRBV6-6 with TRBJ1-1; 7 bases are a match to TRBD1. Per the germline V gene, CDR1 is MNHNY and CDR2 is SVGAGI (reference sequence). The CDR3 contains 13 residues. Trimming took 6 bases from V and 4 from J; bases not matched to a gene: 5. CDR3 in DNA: TGTGCCAGCAGCAAGACAGGGTCCACTGAAGCTTTCTTT. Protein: CASSKTGSTEAFF.

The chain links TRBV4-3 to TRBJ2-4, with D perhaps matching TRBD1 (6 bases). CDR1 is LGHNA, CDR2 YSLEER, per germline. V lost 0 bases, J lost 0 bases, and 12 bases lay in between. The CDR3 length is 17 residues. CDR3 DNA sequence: TGCGCCAGCAGCCAAGATCGCCAGGGGCTAGCCAAAAACATTCAGTACTTC. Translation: CASSQDRQGLAKNIQYF.

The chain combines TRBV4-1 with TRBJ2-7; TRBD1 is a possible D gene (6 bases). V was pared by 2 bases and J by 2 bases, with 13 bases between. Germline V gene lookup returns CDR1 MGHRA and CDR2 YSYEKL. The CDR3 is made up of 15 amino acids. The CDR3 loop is CASSQPMDSTYEQYF. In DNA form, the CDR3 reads TGCGCCAGCAGCCAACCAATGGACAGCACCTACGAGCAGTACTTC.

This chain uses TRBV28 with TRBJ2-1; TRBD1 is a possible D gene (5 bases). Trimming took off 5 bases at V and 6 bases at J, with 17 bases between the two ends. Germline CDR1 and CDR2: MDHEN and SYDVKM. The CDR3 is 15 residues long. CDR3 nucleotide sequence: TGTGCCAGCAGTGCCGCAACAGGTGGGGCCAATGAGCAGTTCTTC. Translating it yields CASSAATGGANEQFF.

The CDR3 DNA follows: TGTGCCAGCAGCTACGGACAGGGGGCCGGGGAGCTGTTTTTT. Its translation: CASSYGQGAGELFF. The chain links TRBV7-2 to TRBJ2-2; 10 bases line up with TRBD1. This CDR3 has 14 residues. CDR1 SGHTA and CDR2 FQGNSA come from the germline V gene. Trimming removed 4 bases from V and 6 bases from J; junction bases left unmatched: 2.

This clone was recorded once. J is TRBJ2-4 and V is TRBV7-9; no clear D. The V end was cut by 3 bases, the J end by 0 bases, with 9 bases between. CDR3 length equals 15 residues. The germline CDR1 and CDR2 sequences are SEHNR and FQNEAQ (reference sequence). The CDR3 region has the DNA TGTGCCAGCAGCTTTTGGTCGGGAGCCAAAAACATTCAGTACTTC. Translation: CASSFWSGAKNIQYF.

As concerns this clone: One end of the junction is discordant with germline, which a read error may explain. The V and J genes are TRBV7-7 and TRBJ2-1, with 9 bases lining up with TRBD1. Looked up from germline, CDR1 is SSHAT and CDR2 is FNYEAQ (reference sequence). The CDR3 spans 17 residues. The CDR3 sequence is CASSLGIGGQGVFEQFF. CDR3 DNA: TGTGCTAGCAGCTTAGGAATAGGGGGACAGGGAGTATTTGAGCAGTTCTTC.

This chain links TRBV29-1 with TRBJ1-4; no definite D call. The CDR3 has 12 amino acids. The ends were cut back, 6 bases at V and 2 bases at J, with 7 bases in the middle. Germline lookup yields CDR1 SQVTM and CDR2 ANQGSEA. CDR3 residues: CSVRVTNEKLFF. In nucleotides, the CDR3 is TGCAGCGTCCGGGTGACTAATGAAAAACTGTTTTTT.

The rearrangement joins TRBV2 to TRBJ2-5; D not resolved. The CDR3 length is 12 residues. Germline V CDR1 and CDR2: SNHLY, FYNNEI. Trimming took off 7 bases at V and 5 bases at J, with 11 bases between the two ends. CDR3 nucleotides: TGTGCCAGCAATTGGTTTGAGGAGACCCAGTACTTC. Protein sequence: CASNWFEETQYF. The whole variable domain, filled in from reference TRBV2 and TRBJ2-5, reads EPEVTQTPSHQVTQMGQEVILRCVPISNHLYFYWYRQILGQKVEFLVSFYNNEISEKSEIFDDQFSVERPDGSNFTLKIRSTKLEDSAMYFCASNWFEETQYFGPGTRLLVL.

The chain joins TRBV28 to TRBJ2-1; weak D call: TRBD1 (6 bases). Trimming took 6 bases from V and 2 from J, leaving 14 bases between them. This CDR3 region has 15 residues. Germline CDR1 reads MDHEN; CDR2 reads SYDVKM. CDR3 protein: CASSLTGPPYNEQFF. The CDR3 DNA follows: TGTGCCAGCAGCCTCACAGGGCCCCCCTACAATGAGCAGTTCTTC.

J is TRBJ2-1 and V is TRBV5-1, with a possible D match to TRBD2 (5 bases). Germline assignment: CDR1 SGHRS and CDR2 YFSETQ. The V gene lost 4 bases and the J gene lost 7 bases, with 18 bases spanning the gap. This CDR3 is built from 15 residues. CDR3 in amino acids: CASSGRDPPPNEQFF. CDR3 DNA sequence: TGCGCCAGCAGCGGCCGGGATCCACCCCCAAATGAGCAGTTCTTC. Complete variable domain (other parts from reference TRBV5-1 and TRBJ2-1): KAGVTQTPRYLIKTRGQQVTLSCSPISGHRSVSWYQQTPGQGLQFLFEYFSETQRNKGNFPGRFSGRQFSNSRSEMNVSTLELGDSALYLCASSGRDPPPNEQFFGPGTRLTVL.

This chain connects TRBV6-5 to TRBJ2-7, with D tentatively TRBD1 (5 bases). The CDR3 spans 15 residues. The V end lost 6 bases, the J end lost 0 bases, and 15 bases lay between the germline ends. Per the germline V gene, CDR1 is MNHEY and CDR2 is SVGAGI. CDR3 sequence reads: CASRTAGSSSYEQYF. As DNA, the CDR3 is TGTGCCAGCAGAACCGCAGGGTCTAGCTCCTACGAGCAGTACTTC.

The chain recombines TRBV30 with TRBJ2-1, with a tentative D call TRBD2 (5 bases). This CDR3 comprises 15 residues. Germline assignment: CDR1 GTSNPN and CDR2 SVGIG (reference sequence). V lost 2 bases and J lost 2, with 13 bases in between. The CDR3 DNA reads TGTGCCTGGAGTTTTGGACTTGGCCCCTACAATGAGCAGTTCTTC. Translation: CAWSFGLGPYNEQFF. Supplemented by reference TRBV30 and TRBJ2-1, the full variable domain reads SQTIHQWPATLVQPVGSPLSLECTVEGTSNPNLYWYRQAAGRGLQLLFYSVGIGQISSEVPQNLSASRPQDRQFILSSKKLLLSDSGFYLCAWSFGLGPYNEQFFGPGTRLTVL.

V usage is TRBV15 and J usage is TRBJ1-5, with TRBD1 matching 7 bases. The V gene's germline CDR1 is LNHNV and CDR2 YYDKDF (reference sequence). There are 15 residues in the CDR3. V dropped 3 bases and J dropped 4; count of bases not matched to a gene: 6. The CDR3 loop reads CATSRGDSGNQPQHF. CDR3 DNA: TGTGCCACCAGCAGGGGGGACAGCGGAAATCAGCCCCAGCATTTT.

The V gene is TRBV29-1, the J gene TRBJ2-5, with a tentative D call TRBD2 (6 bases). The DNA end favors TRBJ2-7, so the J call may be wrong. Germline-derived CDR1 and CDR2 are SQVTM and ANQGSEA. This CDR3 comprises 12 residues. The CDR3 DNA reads TGCAGCGTTGAACGGGGAGGCTACGAGCAGTACTTC. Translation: CSVERGGYEQYF.

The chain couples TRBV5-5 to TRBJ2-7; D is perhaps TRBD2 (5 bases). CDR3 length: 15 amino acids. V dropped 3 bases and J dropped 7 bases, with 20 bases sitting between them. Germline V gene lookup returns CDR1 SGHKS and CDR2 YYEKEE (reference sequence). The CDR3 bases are TGTGCCAGCAGCTCCTCGAGCCTTCTAGCAGTTGAGCAGTACTTC. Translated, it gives CASSSSSLLAVEQYF.

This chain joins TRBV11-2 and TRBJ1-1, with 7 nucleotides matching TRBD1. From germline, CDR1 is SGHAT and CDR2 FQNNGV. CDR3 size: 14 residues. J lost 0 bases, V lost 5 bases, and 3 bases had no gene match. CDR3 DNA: TGTGCCAGCAGCGCTACAGGGGTGAACACTGAAGCTTTCTTT. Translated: CASSATGVNTEAFF.

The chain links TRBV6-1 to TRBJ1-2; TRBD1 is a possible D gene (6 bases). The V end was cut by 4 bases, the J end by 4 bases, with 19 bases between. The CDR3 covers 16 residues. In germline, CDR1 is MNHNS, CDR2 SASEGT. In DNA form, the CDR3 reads TGTGCCAGCAGTGCCTCTATGACAGGCTTGGGCTATGGCTACACCTTC. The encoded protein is CASSASMTGLGYGYTF.